This TCR beta chain was captured by sequencing in a study of T cell changes during pregnancy in multiple sclerosis. The CDR3 is made up of 13 amino acids. Trimming cost V 4 bases and J 13 bases, with 15 bases left between them. The germline V gene encodes CDR1 SGHDT and CDR2 YYEEEE. Sequencing was performed with immunoSEQ multiplex PCR; in TCRdb, only in-frame clones are kept and a portion is missing. The table records approximately 69,000 clones, around 94% of them present only once. The starting material was peripheral blood, obtained in the third trimester of pregnancy. V usage is TRBV5-6 and J usage is TRBJ2-6, with D perhaps matching TRBD2 (6 bases). The TCR originated in a female donor with multiple sclerosis, enrolled in a pregnancy study. Here the CDR3 DNA reads TGTGCCAGCAGCCTCGGGAGCCAGGGTGTCCTGACTTTC. This gives the protein CASSLGSQGVLTF.